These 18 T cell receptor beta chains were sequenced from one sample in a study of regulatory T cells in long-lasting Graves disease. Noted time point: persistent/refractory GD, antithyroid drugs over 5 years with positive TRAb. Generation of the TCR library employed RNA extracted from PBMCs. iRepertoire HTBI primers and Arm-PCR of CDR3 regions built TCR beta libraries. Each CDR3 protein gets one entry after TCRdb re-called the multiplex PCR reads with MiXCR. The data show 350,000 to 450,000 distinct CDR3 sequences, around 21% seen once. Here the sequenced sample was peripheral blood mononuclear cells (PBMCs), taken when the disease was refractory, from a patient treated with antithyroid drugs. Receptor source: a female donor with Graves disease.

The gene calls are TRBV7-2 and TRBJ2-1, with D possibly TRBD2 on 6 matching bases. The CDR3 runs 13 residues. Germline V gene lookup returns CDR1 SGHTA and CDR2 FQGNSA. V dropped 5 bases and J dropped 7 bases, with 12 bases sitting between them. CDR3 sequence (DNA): TGTGCCAGCAGCCCCGTGGGGGGTAATGAGCAGTTCTTC. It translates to CASSPVGGNEQFF.

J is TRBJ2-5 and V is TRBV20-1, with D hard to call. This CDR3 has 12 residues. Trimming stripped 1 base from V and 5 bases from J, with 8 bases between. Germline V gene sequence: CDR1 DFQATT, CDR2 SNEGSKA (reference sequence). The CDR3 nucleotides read TGCAGTGCTAGAGGTACTGTTGAGACCCAGTACTTC. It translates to CSARGTVETQYF.

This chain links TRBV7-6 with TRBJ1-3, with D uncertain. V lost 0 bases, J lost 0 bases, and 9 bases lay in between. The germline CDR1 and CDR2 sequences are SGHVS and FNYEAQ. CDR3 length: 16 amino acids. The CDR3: CASSLADGRSGNTIYF. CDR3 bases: TGTGCCAGCAGCTTAGCTGACGGCCGCTCTGGAAACACCATATATTTT.

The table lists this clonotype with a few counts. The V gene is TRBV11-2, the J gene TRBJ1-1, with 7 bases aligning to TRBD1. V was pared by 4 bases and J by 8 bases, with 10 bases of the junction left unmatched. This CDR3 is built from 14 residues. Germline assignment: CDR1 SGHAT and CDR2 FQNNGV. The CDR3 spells CASSYTGAGAEAFF. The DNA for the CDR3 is TGTGCCAGCAGCTATACAGGGGCTGGTGCCGAAGCTTTCTTT.

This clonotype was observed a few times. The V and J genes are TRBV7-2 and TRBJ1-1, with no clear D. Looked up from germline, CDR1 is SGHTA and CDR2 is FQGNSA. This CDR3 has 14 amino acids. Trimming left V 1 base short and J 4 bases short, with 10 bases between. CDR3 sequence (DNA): TGTGCCAGCAGCTTAGAGGTCCCGGGCACTGAAGCTTTCTTT. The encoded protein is CASSLEVPGTEAFF.

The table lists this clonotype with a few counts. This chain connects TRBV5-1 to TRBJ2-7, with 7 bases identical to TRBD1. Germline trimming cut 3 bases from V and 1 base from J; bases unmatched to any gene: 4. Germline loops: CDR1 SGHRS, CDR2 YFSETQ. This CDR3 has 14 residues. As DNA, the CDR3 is TGCGCCAGCAGCTACTTACAGGGGTCCTACGAGCAGTACTTC. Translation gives CASSYLQGSYEQYF.

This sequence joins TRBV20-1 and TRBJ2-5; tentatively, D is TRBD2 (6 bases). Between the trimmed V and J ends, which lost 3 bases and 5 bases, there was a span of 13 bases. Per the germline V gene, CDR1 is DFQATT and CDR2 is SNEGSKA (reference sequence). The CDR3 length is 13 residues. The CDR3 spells CSASRELVETQYF. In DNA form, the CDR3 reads TGCAGTGCTAGCCGGGAGTTGGTGGAGACCCAGTACTTC.

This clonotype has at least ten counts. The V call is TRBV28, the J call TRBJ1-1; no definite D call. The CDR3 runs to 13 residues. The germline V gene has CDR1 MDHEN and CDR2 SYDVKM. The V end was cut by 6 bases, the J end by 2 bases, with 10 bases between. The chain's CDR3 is CASRPPANTEAFF. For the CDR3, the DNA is TGTGCCAGCAGACCACCAGCAAACACTGAAGCTTTCTTT.

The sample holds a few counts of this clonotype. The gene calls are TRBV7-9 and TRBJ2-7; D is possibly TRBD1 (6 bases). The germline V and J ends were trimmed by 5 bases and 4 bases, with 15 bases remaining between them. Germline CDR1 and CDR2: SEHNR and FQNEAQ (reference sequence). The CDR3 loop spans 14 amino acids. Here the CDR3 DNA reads TGTGCCAGCAGCGATCAGGGGAGACCTTACGAGCAGTACTTC. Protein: CASSDQGRPYEQYF. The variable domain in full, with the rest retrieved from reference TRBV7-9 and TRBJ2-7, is DTGVSQNPRHKITKRGQNVTFRCDPISEHNRLYWYRQTLGQGPEFLTYFQNEAQLEKSRLLSDRFSAERPKGSFSTLEIQRTEQGDSAMYLCASSDQGRPYEQYFGPGTRLTVT.

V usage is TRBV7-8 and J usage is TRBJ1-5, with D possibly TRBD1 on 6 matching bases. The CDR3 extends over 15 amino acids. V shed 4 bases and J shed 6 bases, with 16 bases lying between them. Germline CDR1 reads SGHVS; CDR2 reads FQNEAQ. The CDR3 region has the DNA TGTGCCAGCAGCTCCATTGGGGGGGCGGCTCAGCCCCAGCATTTT. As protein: CASSSIGGAAQPQHF.

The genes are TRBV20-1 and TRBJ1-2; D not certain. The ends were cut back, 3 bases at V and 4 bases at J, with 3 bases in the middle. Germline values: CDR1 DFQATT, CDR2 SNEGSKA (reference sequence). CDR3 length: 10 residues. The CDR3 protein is CSASGYGYTF. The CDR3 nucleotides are TGCAGTGCTAGTGGCTATGGCTACACCTTC.

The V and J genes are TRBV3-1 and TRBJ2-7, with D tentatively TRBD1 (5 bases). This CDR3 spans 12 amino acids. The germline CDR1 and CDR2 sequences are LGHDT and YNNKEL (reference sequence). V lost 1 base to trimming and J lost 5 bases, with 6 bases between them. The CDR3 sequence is CASSQGGHEQYF. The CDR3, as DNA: TGTGCCAGCAGCCAAGGGGGCCACGAGCAGTACTTC.

CDR3 protein: CASIGTSGKVAYNEQFF. In DNA form, the CDR3 reads TGTGCCAGCATCGGGACTAGCGGCAAGGTCGCCTACAATGAGCAGTTCTTC. The rearrangement joins TRBV6-2 or TRBV6-3 to TRBJ2-1; the match to TRBD2 covers 11 bases. Germline V gives CDR1 MNHEY, CDR2 SVGEGT. The CDR3 length is 17 residues. Trimming took 7 bases from V and 2 from J; bases not matched to a gene: 10.

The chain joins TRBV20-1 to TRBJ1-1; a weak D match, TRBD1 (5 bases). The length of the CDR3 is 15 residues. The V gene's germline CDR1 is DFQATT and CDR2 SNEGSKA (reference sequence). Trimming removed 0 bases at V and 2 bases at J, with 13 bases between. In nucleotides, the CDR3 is TGCAGTGCTAGAGAAATAAGGGGAACCAACACTGAAGCTTTCTTT. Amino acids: CSAREIRGTNTEAFF.

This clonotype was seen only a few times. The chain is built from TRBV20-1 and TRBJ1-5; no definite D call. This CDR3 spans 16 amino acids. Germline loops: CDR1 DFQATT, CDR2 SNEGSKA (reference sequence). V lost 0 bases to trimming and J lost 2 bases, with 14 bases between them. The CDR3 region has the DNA TGCAGTGCTAGAGACCGTACAGTTGCAGGCAATCAGCCCCAGCATTTT. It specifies CSARDRTVAGNQPQHF.

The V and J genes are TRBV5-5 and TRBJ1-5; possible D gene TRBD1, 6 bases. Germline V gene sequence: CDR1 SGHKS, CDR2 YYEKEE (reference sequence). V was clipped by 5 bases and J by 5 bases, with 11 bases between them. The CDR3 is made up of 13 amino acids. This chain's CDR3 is CASRAGDDQPQHF. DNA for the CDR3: TGTGCCAGCAGGGCAGGGGATGATCAGCCCCAGCATTTT.

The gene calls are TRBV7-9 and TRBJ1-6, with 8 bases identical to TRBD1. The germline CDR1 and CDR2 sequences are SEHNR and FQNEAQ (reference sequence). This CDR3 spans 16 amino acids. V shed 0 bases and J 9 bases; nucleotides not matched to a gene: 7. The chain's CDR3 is CASSLASGQGRSPLHF. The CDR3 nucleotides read TGTGCCAGCAGCTTAGCCTCCGGACAGGGACGTTCACCCCTCCACTTT.

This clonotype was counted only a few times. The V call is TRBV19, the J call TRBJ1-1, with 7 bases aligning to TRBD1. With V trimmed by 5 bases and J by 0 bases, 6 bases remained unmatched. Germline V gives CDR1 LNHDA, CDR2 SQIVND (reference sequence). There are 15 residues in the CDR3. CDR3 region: CASSHRDRVNTEAFF. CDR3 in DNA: TGTGCCAGTAGTCACCGAGACAGGGTGAACACTGAAGCTTTCTTT.